This T cell receptor beta chain was recovered during a study of CD8+ T cells in alopecia areata. The treatment here: oral pan-JAK inhibitor, 5-10 mg twice daily. CDR1 SGDLS and CDR2 YYNGEE come from the germline V gene. The CDR3 has 14 amino acids. The junction had 3 bases not matched to a gene; V was cut back by 0 bases and J by 5 bases. The sequencing template was cDNA reverse transcribed from extracted RNA. Assay: immunoSEQ multiplex PCR; the TCRdb copy retains only in-frame clones and omits some. The sample lists about 210,000 clones; roughly 44% were seen once. This clone was seen only once. J is TRBJ2-5 and V is TRBV9; the match to TRBD2 covers 8 bases. This material consisted of CD4+ T cells sorted from blood, taken at approximately week 36, from a patient treated with tofacitinib. This clonotype was sampled from a human donor with alopecia areata. The CDR3 DNA reads TGTGCCAGCAGCGTAGGGACTAGCTTTGAGACCCAGTACTTC. This translates into CASSVGTSFETQYF.